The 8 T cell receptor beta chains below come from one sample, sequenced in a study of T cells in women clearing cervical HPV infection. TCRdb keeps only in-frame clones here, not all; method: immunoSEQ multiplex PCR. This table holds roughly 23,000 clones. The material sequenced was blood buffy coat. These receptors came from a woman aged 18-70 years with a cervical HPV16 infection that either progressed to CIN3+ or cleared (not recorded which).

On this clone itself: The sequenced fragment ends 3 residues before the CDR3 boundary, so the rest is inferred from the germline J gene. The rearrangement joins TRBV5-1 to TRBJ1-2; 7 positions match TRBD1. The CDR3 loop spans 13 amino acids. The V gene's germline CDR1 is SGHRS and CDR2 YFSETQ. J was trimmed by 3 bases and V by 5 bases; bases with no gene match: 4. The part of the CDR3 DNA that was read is TGCGCCAGCAGACGAGGGACAGACTATGGC. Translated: CASRRGTDYG. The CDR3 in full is CASRRGTDYGYTF.

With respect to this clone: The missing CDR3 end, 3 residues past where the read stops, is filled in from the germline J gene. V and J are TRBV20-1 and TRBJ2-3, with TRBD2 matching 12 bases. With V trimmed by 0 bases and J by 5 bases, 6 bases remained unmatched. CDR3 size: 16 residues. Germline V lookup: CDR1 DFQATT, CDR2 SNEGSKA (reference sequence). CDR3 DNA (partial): TGCAGTGCTAGAGATTTTCCTAGCGGGAGGGTAGATACG. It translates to CSARDFPSGRVDT. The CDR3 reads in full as CSARDFPSGRVDTQYF.

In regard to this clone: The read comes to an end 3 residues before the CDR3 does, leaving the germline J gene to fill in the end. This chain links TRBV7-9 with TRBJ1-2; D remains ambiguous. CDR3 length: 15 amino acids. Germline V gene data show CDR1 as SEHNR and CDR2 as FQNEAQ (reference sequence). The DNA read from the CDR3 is TGTGCCAGCAGCTCTTCTAGCCTTAGCTCCTACGAC. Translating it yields CASSSSSLSSYD. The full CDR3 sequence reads CASSSSSLSSYDYTF.

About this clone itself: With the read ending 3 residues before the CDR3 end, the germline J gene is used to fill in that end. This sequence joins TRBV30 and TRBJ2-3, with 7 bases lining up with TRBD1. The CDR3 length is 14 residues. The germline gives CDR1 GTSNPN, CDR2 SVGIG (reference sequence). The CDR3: CAWSVHRGTQPQYF. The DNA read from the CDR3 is TGTGCCTGGAGTGTACACAGGGGCACACAGCCG.

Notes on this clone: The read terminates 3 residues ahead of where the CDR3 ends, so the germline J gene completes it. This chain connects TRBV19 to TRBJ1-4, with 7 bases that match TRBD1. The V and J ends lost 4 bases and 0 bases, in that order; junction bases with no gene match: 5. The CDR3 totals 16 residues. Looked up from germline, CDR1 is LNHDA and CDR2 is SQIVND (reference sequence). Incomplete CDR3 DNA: TGTGCCAGTAGTAAACTTCAGGGGGCAACTAATGAAAAA. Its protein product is CASSKLQGATNEK. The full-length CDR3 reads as CASSKLQGATNEKLFF. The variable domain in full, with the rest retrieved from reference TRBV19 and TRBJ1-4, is DGGITQSPKYLFRKEGQNVTLSCEQNLNHDAMYWYRQDPGQGLRLIYYSQIVNDFQKGDIAEGYSVSREKKESFPLTVTSAQKNPTAFYLCASSKLQGATNEKLFFGSGTQLSVL.

The CDR3 region is CASSAPDRVYEQYF. The CDR3 bases that were read are TGTGCCAGCAGTGCCCCGGACAGGGTTTACGAG. V and J are TRBV6-1 and TRBJ2-7; 8 bases are shared with TRBD1. Coverage ceases 3 residues before the CDR3 finishes, and the germline J gene fills in the end. CDR1 is MNHNS, CDR2 SASEGT, per germline. The CDR3 covers 14 residues. V dropped 4 bases and J dropped 4; count of bases not matched to a gene: 6.

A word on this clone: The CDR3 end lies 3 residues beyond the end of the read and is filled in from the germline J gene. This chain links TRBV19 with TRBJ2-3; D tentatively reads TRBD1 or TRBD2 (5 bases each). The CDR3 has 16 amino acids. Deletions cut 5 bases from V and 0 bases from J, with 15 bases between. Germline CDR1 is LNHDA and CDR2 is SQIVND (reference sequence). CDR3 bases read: TGTGCCAGTAGTGGTAGGGGAGTGATTAGCACAGATACG. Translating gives CASSGRGVISTDT. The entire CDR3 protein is CASSGRGVISTDTQYF.

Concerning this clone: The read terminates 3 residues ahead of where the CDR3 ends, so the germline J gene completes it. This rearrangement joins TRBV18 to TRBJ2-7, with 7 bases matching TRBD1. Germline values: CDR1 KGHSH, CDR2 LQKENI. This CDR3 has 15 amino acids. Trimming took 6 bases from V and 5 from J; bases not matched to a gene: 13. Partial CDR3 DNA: TGTGCCAGCTCGACCACGACAGGGACCTCTCACGAG. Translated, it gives CASSTTTGTSHE. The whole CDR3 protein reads CASSTTTGTSHEQYF.